This T cell receptor beta chain was sequenced during a study of T-cell reconstitution after alpha-beta-depleted transplantation in children. V was clipped by 7 bases and J by 4 bases; unmatched bases: 6. The CDR3 has 16 amino acids. Molecular barcoding with unique molecular identifiers was used for the TCRbeta library. TCRdb analysed the PCR reads with MiXCR anew, one entry per CDR3 protein. The sample consists of about 600,000 distinct CDR3 sequences, 23% of them appearing once. Here the sequenced sample was PBMCs, mostly from graft donor cells, taken 360 days after TCRalphabeta/CD19-depleted stem cell transplant. The chain employs TRBV12-3 or TRBV12-4 and TRBJ2-1; 14 nucleotides agree with TRBD2. The sequence was collected from a boy under two years old who had a stem cell transplant for acute myeloid leukemia, so the T cells may come from the graft donor. The CDR3 DNA follows: TGTGCCAGCATCAGGACTAGCGGGGGGCTATACAATGAGCAGTTCTTC. Encoded protein: CASIRTSGGLYNEQFF.